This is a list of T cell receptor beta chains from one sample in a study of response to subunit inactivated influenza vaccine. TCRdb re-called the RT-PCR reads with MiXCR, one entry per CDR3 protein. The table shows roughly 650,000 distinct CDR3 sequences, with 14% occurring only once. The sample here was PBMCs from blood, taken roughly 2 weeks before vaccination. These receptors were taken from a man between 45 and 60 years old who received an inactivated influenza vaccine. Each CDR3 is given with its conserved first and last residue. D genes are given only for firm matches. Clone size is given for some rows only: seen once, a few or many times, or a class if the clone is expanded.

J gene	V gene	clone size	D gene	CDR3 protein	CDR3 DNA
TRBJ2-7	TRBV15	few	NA	CATSRALGHLTPYEQYF	TGTGCCACCAGCAGAGCGTTGGGACACCTTACCCCCTACGAGCAGTACTTC
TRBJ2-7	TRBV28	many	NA	CATRTAGAYEQYF	TGTGCCACCAGAACGGCAGGGGCCTACGAGCAGTACTTC
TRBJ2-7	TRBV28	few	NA	CASSVSGPFPGEQYF	TGTGCCAGCAGCGTTAGCGGACCCTTCCCTGGCGAGCAGTACTTC
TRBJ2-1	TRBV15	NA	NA	CATSRDFWGAGNEQFF	TGTGCCACCAGCAGAGATTTCTGGGGGGCAGGTAATGAGCAGTTCTTC
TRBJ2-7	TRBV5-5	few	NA	CASSLAWTPTYEQYF	TGTGCCAGCAGCTTGGCTTGGACTCCAACCTACGAGCAGTACTTC
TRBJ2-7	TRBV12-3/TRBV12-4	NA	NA	CASGTGSSSEQYF	TGTGCCAGCGGAACGGGATCCTCTTCGGAGCAGTACTTC
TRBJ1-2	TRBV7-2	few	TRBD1	CASSLGQAGGLGGYTF	TGTGCCAGCAGCTTGGGACAGGCTGGGGGGTTGGGTGGCTACACCTTC
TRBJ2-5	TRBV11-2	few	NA	CASSPSGLETQYF	TGTGCCAGCAGCCCCTCGGGGTTGGAGACCCAGTACTTC
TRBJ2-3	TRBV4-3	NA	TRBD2	CASSPTASGRYTDTQYF	TGCGCCAGCAGCCCGACGGCAAGCGGGAGGTACACAGATACGCAGTATTTT
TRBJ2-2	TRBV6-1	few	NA	CASSRRGSRYTGELFF	TGTGCCAGCAGCCGACGGGGGTCTAGATACACCGGGGAGCTGTTTTTT
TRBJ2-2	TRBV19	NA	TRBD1	CASRRTGDTGELFF	TGTGCCAGTAGACGGACAGGGGACACCGGGGAGCTGTTTTTT
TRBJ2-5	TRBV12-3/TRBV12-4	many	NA	CASSPGRWETQYF	TGTGCCAGCAGTCCGGGCAGGTGGGAGACCCAGTACTTC
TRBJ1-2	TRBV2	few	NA	CASSENPSTGSYGYTF	TGTGCCAGCAGTGAAAACCCCTCCACAGGGTCCTATGGCTACACCTTC
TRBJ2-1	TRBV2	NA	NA	CASSDFYGYNEQFF	TGTGCCAGCAGTGACTTCTATGGATACAATGAGCAGTTCTTC
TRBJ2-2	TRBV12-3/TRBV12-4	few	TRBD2	CASRLGLAENTGELFF	TGTGCCAGCAGATTAGGACTAGCGGAGAACACCGGGGAGCTGTTTTTT
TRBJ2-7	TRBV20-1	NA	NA	CSANRQGIYEQYF	TGCAGTGCTAACCGCCAGGGAATCTACGAGCAGTACTTC
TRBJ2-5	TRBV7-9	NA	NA	CASSFAGFQETQYF	TGTGCCAGCAGCTTCGCTGGGTTTCAAGAGACCCAGTACTTC
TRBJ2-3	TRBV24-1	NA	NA	CATSASPRADTQYF	TGTGCCACCAGTGCGAGCCCTAGAGCGGATACGCAGTATTTT
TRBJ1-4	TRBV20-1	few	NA	CSARDTRGGSGEKLFF	TGCAGTGCTAGAGACACACGGGGCGGGAGTGGTGAAAAACTGTTTTTT
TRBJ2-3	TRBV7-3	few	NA	CASSLGPIRTDTQYF	TGTGCCAGCAGCTTAGGGCCAATCCGCACAGATACGCAGTATTTT
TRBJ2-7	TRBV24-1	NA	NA	CATSDPLMEQYF	TGTGCCACCAGTGACCCTTTGATGGAGCAGTACTTC
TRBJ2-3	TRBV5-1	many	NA	CASSLGGRNTQYF	TGCGCCAGCAGCTTGGGCGGACGCAATACGCAGTATTTT
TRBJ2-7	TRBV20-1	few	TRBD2	CSAKGGLASYEQYF	TGCAGTGCTAAAGGGGGACTAGCGAGCTACGAGCAGTACTTC
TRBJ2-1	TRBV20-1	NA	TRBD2	CSANLAGGPQTYNEQFF	TGCAGTGCTAACCTAGCGGGGGGGCCTCAGACCTACAATGAGCAGTTCTTC
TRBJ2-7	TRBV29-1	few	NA	CSVSGRRGFEQYF	TGCAGCGTATCCGGGAGAAGAGGTTTCGAGCAGTACTTC
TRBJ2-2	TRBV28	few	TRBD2	CASSSIAGGLTGELFF	TGTGCCAGCAGTTCTATAGCGGGGGGGCTAACCGGGGAGCTGTTTTTT
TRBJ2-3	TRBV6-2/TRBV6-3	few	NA	CASSWVSGVSTDTQYF	TGTGCCAGCAGTTGGGTGTCGGGAGTGAGCACAGATACGCAGTATTTT
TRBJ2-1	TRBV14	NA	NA	CASSQAQGRSYNEQFF	TGTGCCAGCAGCCAAGCTCAGGGTAGATCCTACAATGAGCAGTTCTTC
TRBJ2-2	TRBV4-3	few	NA	CASSQVGPFGSGELFF	TGCGCCAGCAGCCAAGTGGGCCCCTTCGGGTCCGGGGAGCTGTTTTTT
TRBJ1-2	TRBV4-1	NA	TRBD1	CASSQSPGTGEGYTF	TGCGCCAGCAGCCAAAGTCCCGGGACAGGGGAAGGCTACACCTTC
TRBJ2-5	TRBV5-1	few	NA	CASSSGTYQETQYF	TGCGCCAGCAGCTCCGGGACTTACCAAGAGACCCAGTACTTC
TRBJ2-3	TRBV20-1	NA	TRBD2	CSARDFRLAGTDTQYF	TGCAGTGCTAGAGATTTTCGACTAGCGGGCACAGATACGCAGTATTTT
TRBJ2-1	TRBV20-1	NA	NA	CSAPGGRGYYNEQFF	TGCAGTGCTCCCGGGGGGCGGGGGTACTACAATGAGCAGTTCTTC
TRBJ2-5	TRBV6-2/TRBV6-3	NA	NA	CASSSLGVQETQYF	TGTGCCAGCAGTAGCCTCGGGGTCCAAGAGACCCAGTACTTC
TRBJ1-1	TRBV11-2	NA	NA	CASSLASSFTEAFF	TGTGCCAGCAGCTTAGCCAGTTCGTTCACTGAAGCTTTCTTT
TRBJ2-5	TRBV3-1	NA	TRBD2	CASSPRPLAGQETQYF	TGTGCCAGCAGCCCGCGACCACTAGCGGGACAAGAGACCCAGTACTTC
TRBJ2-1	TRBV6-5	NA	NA	CASSYSGPREQFF	TGTGCCAGCAGTTACTCGGGACCGAGAGAGCAGTTCTTC
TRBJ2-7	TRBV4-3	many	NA	CASSQENSYEQYF	TGCGCCAGCAGCCAAGAGAACAGCTACGAGCAGTACTTC
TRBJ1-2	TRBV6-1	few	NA	CASSPRANYYGYTF	TGTGCCAGCAGTCCCCGGGCCAATTACTATGGCTACACCTTC
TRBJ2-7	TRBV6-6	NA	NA	CASSYSTAYEQYF	TGTGCCAGCAGTTACTCGACAGCATACGAGCAGTACTTC